The 5 T cell receptor beta chains given below trace back to one sample, sequenced in a study of blood T cell repertoires in COVID-19. Libraries were prepared by immunoSEQ multiplex PCR; TCRdb keeps only in-frame clonotypes and omits some of them. The sample carries fewer than 200,000 clones, about 90% recorded once. The sequencing sample was made of PBMCs or T cells enriched from blood (not recorded which). The receptors were sampled from a human donor with acute COVID-19. The donor label of this sample is uncertain.

The chain employs TRBV19 and TRBJ1-2; 9 positions agree with TRBD1. Germline V gene sequence: CDR1 LNHDA, CDR2 SQIVND (reference sequence). This CDR3 has 15 amino acids. The J segment lost 4 bases and the V segment lost 5 bases, leaving 8 bases of the junction unmatched. The CDR3 DNA is TGTGCCAGTAGTCCCTCGACAGGGGGGGCCTATGGCTACACCTTC. Translation: CASSPSTGGAYGYTF.

A single count supports this clone. The CDR3 protein is CASSLESSGGQPQHF. Here the CDR3 DNA reads TGTGCCAGCAGCTTAGAAAGTAGCGGGGGGCAGCCCCAGCATTTT. The chain employs TRBV7-6 and TRBJ1-5; perhaps TRBD1 as D (5 bases). Germline lookup yields CDR1 SGHVS and CDR2 FNYEAQ. V dropped 1 base and J dropped 7 bases, with 14 bases sitting between them. The CDR3 totals 15 residues. Full variable domain (remainder filled in from reference TRBV7-6 and TRBJ1-5): GAGVSQSPRYKVTKRGQDVALRCDPISGHVSLYWYRQALGQGPEFLTYFNYEAQQDKSGLPNDRFSAERPEGSISTLTIQRTEQRDSAMYRCASSLESSGGQPQHFGDGTRLSIL.

The sample holds a few counts of this clone. The chain carries TRBV7-3 and TRBJ1-1, with D hard to call. Per the germline V gene, CDR1 is SGHTA and CDR2 is FQGTGA. CDR3 length: 16 amino acids. V lost 2 bases, J lost 7 bases, and 20 bases lay in between. The CDR3 here is CASSLVATTRVDEAFF. The CDR3 bases are TGTGCCAGCAGCTTAGTCGCGACAACCCGAGTGGATGAAGCTTTCTTT.

CDR3 coding DNA: TGTGCCAGCAGCTCCAGGGGACAGGGAGTTGGCTACACCTTC. Translating it yields CASSSRGQGVGYTF. This chain joins TRBV5-4 and TRBJ1-2; TRBD1 aligns across 9 bases. In germline, CDR1 is SGHNT, CDR2 YYREEE (reference sequence). The CDR3 covers 14 residues. Trimming removed 3 bases from V and 7 bases from J; junction bases left unmatched: 7.

The J gene is TRBJ2-1, the V gene TRBV18, with no clear D. Looked up from germline, CDR1 is KGHSH and CDR2 is LQKENI. The CDR3 spans 14 residues. The V gene lost 4 bases and the J gene lost 0 bases, with 7 bases spanning the gap. The CDR3 nucleotides are TGTGCCAGCTCACGAGTGAGCTCCTACAATGAGCAGTTCTTC. Translated, it gives CASSRVSSYNEQFF.